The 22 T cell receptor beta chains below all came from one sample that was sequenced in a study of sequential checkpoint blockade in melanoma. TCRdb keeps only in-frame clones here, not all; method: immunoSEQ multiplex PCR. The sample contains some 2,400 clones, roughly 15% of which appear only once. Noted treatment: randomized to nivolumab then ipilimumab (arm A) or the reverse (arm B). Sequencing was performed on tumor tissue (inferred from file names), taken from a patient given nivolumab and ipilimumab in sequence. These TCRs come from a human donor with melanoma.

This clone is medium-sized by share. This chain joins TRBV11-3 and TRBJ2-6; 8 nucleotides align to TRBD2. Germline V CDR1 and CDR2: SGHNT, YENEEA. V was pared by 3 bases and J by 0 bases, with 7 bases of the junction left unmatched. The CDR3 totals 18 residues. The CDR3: CASSFRAGVTSGANVLTF. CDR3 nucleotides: TGTGCCAGCAGCTTCCGAGCGGGAGTCACCTCTGGGGCCAACGTCCTGACTTTC.

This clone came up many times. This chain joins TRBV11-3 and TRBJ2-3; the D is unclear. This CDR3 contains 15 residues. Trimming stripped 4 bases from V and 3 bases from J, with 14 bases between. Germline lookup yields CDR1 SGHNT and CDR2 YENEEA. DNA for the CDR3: TGTGCCAGCAGCTCCCGTCTTGGAGCTACAGATACGCAGTATTTT. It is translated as CASSSRLGATDTQYF.

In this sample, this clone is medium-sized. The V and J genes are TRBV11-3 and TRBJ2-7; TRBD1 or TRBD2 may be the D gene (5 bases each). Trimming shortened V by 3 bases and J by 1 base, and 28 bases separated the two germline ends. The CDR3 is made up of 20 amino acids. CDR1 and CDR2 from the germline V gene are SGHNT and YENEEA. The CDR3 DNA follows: TGTGCCAGCAGCTTCCTCCTTCCCATCCCCGGGACGGTAGTTTCCTACGAGCAGTACTTC. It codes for CASSFLLPIPGTVVSYEQYF.

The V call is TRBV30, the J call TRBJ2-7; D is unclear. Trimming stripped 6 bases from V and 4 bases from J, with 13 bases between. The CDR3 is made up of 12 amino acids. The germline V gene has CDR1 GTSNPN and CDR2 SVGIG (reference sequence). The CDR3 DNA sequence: TGTGCCTGCCCCCTCCGTGGGTACGAGCAGTACTTC. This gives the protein CACPLRGYEQYF.

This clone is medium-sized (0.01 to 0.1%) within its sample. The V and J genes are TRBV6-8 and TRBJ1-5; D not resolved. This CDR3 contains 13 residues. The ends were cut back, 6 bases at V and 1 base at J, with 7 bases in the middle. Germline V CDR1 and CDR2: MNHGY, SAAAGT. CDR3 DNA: TGTGCCAGCAGCCCTAGAAGCAATCAGCCCCAGCATTTT. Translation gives CASSPRSNQPQHF.

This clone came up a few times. The CDR3 nucleotides read TGTGCCAGCAGCCCCCACCGGGAGAAGGTCGGGGAGCTGTTTTTT. Amino acids: CASSPHREKVGELFF. The J gene is TRBJ2-2, the V gene TRBV9, with D possibly TRBD2 on 6 matching bases. Trimming removed 4 bases from V and 7 bases from J, with 17 bases in between. The CDR3 length is 15 residues. Germline CDR1 and CDR2: SGDLS and YYNGEE.

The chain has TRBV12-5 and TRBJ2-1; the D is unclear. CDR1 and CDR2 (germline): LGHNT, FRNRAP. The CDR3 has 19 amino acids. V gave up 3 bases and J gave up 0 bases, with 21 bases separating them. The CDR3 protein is CASGLPLKDPLSSYNEQFF. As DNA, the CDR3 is TGTGCTAGTGGTTTACCTCTCAAAGACCCCCTGAGCTCCTACAATGAGCAGTTCTTC.

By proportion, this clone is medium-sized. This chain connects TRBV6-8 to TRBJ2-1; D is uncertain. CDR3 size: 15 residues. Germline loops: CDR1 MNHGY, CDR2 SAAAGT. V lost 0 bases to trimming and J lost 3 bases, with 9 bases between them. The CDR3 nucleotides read TGTGCCAGCAGTTACTCAGCGAGTTTCTACAATGAGCAGTTCTTC. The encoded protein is CASSYSASFYNEQFF.

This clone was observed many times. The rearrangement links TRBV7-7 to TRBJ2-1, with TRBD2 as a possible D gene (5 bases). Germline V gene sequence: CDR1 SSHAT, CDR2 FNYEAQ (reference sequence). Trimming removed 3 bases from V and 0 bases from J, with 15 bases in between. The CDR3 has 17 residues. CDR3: CASSLANLASSYNEQFF. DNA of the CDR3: TGTGCCAGCAGCTTGGCCAATCTAGCTAGCTCCTACAATGAGCAGTTCTTC. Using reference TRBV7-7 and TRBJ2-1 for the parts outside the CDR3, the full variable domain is GAGVSQSPRYKVTKRGQDVTLRCDPISSHATLYWYQQALGQGPEFLTYFNYEAQPDKSGLPSDRFSAERPEGSISTLTIQRTEQRDSAMYRCASSLANLASSYNEQFFGPGTRLTVL.

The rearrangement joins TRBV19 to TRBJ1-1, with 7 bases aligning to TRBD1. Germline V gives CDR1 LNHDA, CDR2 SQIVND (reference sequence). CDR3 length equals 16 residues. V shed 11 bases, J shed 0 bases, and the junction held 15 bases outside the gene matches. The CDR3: CASNSPGQIMNTEAFF. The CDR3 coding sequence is TGTGCCTCAAATTCCCCGGGACAGATAATGAACACTGAAGCTTTCTTT.

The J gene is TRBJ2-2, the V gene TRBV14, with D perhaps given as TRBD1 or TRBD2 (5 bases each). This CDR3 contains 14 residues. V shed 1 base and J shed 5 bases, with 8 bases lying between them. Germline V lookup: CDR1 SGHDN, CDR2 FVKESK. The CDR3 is CASSQVGVTGELFF. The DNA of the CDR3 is TGTGCCAGCAGCCAAGTGGGGGTTACCGGGGAGCTGTTTTTT.

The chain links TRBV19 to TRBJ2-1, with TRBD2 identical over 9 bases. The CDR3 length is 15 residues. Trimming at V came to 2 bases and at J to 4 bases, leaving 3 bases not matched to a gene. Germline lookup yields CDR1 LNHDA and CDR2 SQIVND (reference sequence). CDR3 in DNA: TGTGCCAGTAGTATACTAGCGGGGACTTACAATGAGCAGTTCTTC. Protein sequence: CASSILAGTYNEQFF.

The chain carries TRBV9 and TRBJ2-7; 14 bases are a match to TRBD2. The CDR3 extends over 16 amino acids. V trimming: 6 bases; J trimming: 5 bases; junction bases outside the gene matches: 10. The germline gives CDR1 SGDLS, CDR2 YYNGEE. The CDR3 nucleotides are TGTGCCAGCACCGCGGGGGAGGGACTAGCGGGAGACGAGCAGTACTTC. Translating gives CASTAGEGLAGDEQYF.

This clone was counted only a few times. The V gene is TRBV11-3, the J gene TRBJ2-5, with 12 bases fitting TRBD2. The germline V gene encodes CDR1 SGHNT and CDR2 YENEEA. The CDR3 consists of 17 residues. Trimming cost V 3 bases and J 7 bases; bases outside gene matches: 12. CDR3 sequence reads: CASSLVGRLAGVVTQYF. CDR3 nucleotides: TGTGCCAGCAGCTTGGTGGGGAGACTAGCGGGAGTCGTGACCCAGTACTTC.

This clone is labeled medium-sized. The CDR3 bases are TGCGCCAGCAGCTTGAGCCAGCGGTACGGAGATACGCAGTATTTT. It is translated as CASSLSQRYGDTQYF. The chain combines TRBV5-1 with TRBJ2-3, with D possibly being TRBD2 (5 bases). Germline assignment: CDR1 SGHRS and CDR2 YFSETQ. V gave up 1 base and J gave up 5 bases, with 14 bases separating them. The CDR3 length is 15 residues. Full variable domain (outside the CDR3, taken from reference TRBV5-1 and TRBJ2-3): KAGVTQTPRYLIKTRGQQVTLSCSPISGHRSVSWYQQTPGQGLQFLFEYFSETQRNKGNFPGRFSGRQFSNSRSEMNVSTLELGDSALYLCASSLSQRYGDTQYFGPGTRLTVL.

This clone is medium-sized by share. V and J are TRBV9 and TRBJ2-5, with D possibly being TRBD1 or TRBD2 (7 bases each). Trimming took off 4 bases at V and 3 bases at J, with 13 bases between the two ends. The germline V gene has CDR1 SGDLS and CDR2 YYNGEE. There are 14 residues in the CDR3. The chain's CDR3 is CASSSGGTKETQYF. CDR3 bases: TGTGCCAGCAGCTCAGGGGGGACTAAAGAGACCCAGTACTTC.

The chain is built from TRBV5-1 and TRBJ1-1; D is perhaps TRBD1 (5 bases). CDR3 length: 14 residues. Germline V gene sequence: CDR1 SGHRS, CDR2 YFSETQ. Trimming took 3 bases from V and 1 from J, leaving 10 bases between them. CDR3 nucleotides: TGCGCCAGCAGCTCGTCGGGGGGGAACACTGAAGCTTTCTTT. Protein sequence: CASSSSGGNTEAFF.

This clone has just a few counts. The CDR3 reads CASTTGVTKQYF. For the CDR3, the DNA is TGTGCCAGCACAACGGGTGTTACGAAGCAGTACTTC. The V gene is TRBV12-5, the J gene TRBJ2-7; unclear D gene. CDR1 and CDR2 (germline): LGHNT, FRNRAP. The CDR3 runs 12 residues.

CDR3 sequence reads: CASQPSYNEQFF. In DNA, the CDR3 is TGTGCCAGCCAGCCATCCTACAATGAGCAGTTCTTC. The chain recombines TRBV25-1 with TRBJ2-1; D remains unclear. Germline V gene lookup returns CDR1 MGHDK and CDR2 SYGVNS. The CDR3 is made up of 12 amino acids. V was shortened by 8 bases and J by 1 base, with 6 bases between the two germline ends.

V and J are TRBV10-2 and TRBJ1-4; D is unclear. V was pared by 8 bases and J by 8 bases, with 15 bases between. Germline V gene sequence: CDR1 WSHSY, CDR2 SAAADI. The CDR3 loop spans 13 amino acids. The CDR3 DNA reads TGCGCCAGCCGAGGGCAGCCGGGCGAAAAACTGTTTTTT. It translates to CASRGQPGEKLFF.

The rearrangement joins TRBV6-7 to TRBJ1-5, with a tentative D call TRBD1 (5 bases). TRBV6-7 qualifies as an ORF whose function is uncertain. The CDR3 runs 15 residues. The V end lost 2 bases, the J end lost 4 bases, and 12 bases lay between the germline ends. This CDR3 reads CASSYDQGANQPQHF. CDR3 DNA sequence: TGTGCCAGCAGTTACGACCAGGGCGCGAATCAGCCCCAGCATTTT.

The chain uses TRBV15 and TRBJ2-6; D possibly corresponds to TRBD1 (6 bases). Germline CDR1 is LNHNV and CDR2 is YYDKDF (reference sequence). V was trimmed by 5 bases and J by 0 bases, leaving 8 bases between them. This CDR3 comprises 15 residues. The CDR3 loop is CATSGDNSGANVLTF. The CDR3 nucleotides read TGTGCCACCAGCGGGGACAACTCTGGGGCCAACGTCCTGACTTTC.